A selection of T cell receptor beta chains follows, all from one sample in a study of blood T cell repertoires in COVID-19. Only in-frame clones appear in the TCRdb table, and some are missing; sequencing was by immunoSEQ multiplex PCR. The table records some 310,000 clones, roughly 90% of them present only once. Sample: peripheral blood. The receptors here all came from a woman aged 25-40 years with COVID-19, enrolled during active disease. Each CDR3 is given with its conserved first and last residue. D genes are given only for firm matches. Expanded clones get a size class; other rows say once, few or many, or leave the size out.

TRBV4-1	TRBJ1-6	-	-	TGCGCCAGCAGCCAAGCCGAAGGTCCGGGACTCTCACCCCTCCACTTT	CASSQAEGPGLSPLHF
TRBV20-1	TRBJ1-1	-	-	TGCAGTGCTCAAATTCATGCTGAAGCTTTCTTT	CSAQIHAEAFF
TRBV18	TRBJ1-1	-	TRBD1	TGTGCCAGCTCACCGGGACAGATGAACACTGAAGCTTTCTTT	CASSPGQMNTEAFF
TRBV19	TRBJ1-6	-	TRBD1	TGTGCCAGTAGTACAGGACAGGGGTATTCACCCCTCCACTTT	CASSTGQGYSPLHF
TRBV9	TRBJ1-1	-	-	TGTGCCAGCAGCCCCCGGGTAGGAAACGCAGCTTTCTTT	CASSPRVGNAAFF
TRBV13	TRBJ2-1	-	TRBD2	TGTGCCAGCAGCCCCGGGACTAGCGGGAGTTTCTCCTACAATGAGCAGTTCTTC	CASSPGTSGSFSYNEQFF
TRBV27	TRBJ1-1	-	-	TGTGCCAGCAGTTTATCGGGCAGCTTGAACACTGAAGCTTTCTTT	CASSLSGSLNTEAFF
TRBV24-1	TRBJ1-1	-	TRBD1	TGTGCCACCAGTGGGACAGGGGGCTTCGGGACTGAAGCTTTCTTT	CATSGTGGFGTEAFF
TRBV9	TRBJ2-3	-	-	TGTGCCAGCAGCGTTGGACTCCGCACAGATACGCAGTATTTT	CASSVGLRTDTQYF
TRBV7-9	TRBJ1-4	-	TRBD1	TGTGCCAGCAGCTCGGGGACAGACTCAACTAATGAAAAACTGTTTTTT	CASSSGTDSTNEKLFF
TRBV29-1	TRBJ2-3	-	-	TGCAGCGTTGGGACATACTCTAGCACAGATACGCAGTATTTT	CSVGTYSSTDTQYF
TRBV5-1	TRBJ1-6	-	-	TGCGCCAGCAGCCCGGACCGAAGCGGGTCACCCCTCCACTTT	CASSPDRSGSPLHF
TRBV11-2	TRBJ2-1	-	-	TGTGCCAGCAGCTTGGGATTTAGCGGCCCCCGGGGCAATGAGCAGTTCTTC	CASSLGFSGPRGNEQFF
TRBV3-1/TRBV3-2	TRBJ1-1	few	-	TGTGCCAGCAGCCAAGGTTGGCAGGGAGGGGCAGCTTTCTTT	CASSQGWQGGAAFF
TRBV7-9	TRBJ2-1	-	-	TGTGCCAGCAGTTACGGGTCTTTAAGCTCCTACAATGAGCAGTTCTTC	CASSYGSLSSYNEQFF
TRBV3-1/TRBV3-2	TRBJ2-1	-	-	TGTGCCAGCAGCCAAGACAGGGGCTTTACCAAGCAGTTCTTC	CASSQDRGFTKQFF
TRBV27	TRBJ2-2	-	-	TGTGCCAGCAGTTTACTTAGTTTTGCCGGGGAGCTGTTTTTT	CASSLLSFAGELFF
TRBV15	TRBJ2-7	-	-	TGTGCCACCAGCAGAGATCGGGTGGGGGCAGCTAGCTACGAGCAGTACTTC	CATSRDRVGAASYEQYF
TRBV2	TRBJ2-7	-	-	TGTGCCTCCAGGTATGCCTCCTACGAGCAGTACTTC	CASRYASYEQYF
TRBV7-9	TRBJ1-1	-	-	TGTGCCAGCAGCCAAGGGGGAAACACTGAAGCTTTCTTT	CASSQGGNTEAFF
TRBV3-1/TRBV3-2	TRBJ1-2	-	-	TGTGCCAGCAGCCTCGAAGCGCTTAACTATGGCTACACCTTC	CASSLEALNYGYTF
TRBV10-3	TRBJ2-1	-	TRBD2	TGTGCCCGCAGTTTTGCGGGAGATCTGTACAATGAGCAGTTCTTC	CARSFAGDLYNEQFF
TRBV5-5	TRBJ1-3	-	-	TGTGCCAGCAGCTTGCAGGGGACTGGAAACACCATATATTTT	CASSLQGTGNTIYF
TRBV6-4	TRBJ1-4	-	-	TGTGCCAGCAGTGACGGGGGGAGTAATGAAAAACTGTTTTTT	CASSDGGSNEKLFF
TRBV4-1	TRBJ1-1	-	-	TGCGCCAGCAGACGGGAGGGGAACACTGAAGCTTTCTTT	CASRREGNTEAFF
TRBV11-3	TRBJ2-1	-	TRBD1	TGTGCCAGCAGCTTATTCTCGACAGGGGGCGCGGATGAGCAGTTCTTC	CASSLFSTGGADEQFF
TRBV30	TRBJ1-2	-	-	TGTGCCTGGAGCTCACAAAGCGGCTATGGCTACACCTTC	CAWSSQSGYGYTF
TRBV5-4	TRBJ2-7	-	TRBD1	TGTGCCAGCAGCCCACTCCGTGGGACAGTTATTACTGAGCAGTACTTC	CASSPLRGTVITEQYF
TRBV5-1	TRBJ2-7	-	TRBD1	TGCGCCAGCAGCTTGCAACAGGGGGGTCAGTCCGAGCAGTACTTC	CASSLQQGGQSEQYF
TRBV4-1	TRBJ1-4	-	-	TGCGCCAGCAGTAGGGGCCCAACTAATGAAAAACTGTTTTTT	CASSRGPTNEKLFF
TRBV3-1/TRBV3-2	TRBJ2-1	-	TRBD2	TGTGCCAGCAGCTCCATTCCTAGCGGGAGTGATGAGCAGTTCTTC	CASSSIPSGSDEQFF
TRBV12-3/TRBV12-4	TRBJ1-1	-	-	TGTGCCAGCAGTTTACCCGGGATAGCTTTCTTT	CASSLPGIAFF
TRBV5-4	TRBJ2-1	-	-	TGTGCCAGCAGCCCCAGGGGGGACAATGAGCAGTTCTTC	CASSPRGDNEQFF
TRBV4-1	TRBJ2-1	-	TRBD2	TGCGCCAGCAGCCCGACAGCGGGAGAAGTAAGCAATGAGCAGTTCTTC	CASSPTAGEVSNEQFF
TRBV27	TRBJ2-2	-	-	TGTGCCAGCCCCCATGACGAGAGGAAGACCGGGGAGCTGTTTTTT	CASPHDERKTGELFF
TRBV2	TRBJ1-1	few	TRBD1	TGTGCCAGCAGTGAAGATGTGGCAGGGGGTTGGACCACTGAAGCTTTCTTT	CASSEDVAGGWTTEAFF
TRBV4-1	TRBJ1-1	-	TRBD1	TGCGCCAGCAGCCCCCGCTTAGGGACAGGGCTATTGAACACTGAAGCTTTCTTT	CASSPRLGTGLLNTEAFF